The entry that follows covers one TCR beta chain sequence. The antigen is undetermined. Between the trimmed V and J ends, which lost 1 base and 6 bases, there was a span of 13 bases. The germline V gene has CDR1 SGHVS and CDR2 FQNEAQ. This CDR3 spans 14 amino acids. This sample was included in a study of T cell repertoires in cytomegalovirus infection. Via MiXCR, TCRdb re-called the reads, giving one row per CDR3 protein. The table shows hundreds of thousands of distinct CDR3 sequences, with approximately 46% occurring only once. The rearrangement uses TRBV7-8 and TRBJ2-7; no definite D call. Sequences were derived from cultured PBMCs, sampled from culture after CMV antigen stimulation. This sequence was found in a human donor in good health (CMV status not recorded). Some clones in this sample may be carry-over from other donors' samples. The CDR3, as DNA: TGTGCCAGCAGCTTAGATCTGGCTATAGGCGAGCAGTACTTC. Its protein is CASSLDLAIGEQYF.